The 22 T cell receptor beta chains given below trace back to one sample, sequenced in a study of T cells in localized non-small cell lung cancer. TCRdb's table, derived via immunoSEQ multiplex PCR, lists solely in-frame clones and lacks some. The data contain around 40,000 clones, more than 85% of them singletons. Sequencing used peripheral blood, obtained before any cancer treatment. The receptors stem from a woman aged 18 to 55 with stage III lung adenocarcinoma.

V usage is TRBV6-1 and J usage is TRBJ2-3, with D possibly called TRBD1 or TRBD2 (5 bases each). V was shortened by 8 bases and J by 0 bases, with 15 bases between the two germline ends. Looked up from germline, CDR1 is MNHNS and CDR2 is SASEGT. The CDR3 is 15 amino acids. Here the CDR3 reads CASGGEDFSTDTQYF. The CDR3 bases are TGTGCCAGCGGGGGAGAGGACTTCAGCACAGATACGCAGTATTTT.

This rearrangement joins TRBV7-3 to TRBJ2-5, with 7 nucleotides matching TRBD2. Trimming removed 5 bases from V and 5 bases from J; junction bases left unmatched: 8. The CDR3 length is 14 residues. Germline lookup yields CDR1 SGHTA and CDR2 FQGTGA. The CDR3, as DNA: TGTGCCAGCAGCCCTACGGGACTACGGGAGACCCAGTACTTC. Protein: CASSPTGLRETQYF.

The V call is TRBV28, the J call TRBJ1-2; D unclear. Germline V gives CDR1 MDHEN, CDR2 SYDVKM. This CDR3 region has 14 residues. The V end was cut by 3 bases, the J end by 6 bases, with 14 bases between. CDR3 region: CASSFTTLTNGYTF. The CDR3 nucleotides read TGTGCCAGCAGTTTCACCACCCTGACTAATGGCTACACCTTC.

This clone was seen once. The chain employs TRBV2 and TRBJ1-4; a possible D gene is TRBD1 (6 bases). The V gene's germline CDR1 is SNHLY and CDR2 FYNNEI. This CDR3 contains 13 residues. Between the trimmed V and J ends, which lost 4 bases and 7 bases, there was a span of 10 bases. CDR3 in amino acids: CASSGSRGEKLFF. In DNA form, the CDR3 reads TGTGCCAGCAGTGGGTCCAGGGGTGAAAAACTGTTTTTT.

This chain links TRBV19 with TRBJ1-5; no definite D call. This CDR3 has 12 amino acids. Germline values: CDR1 LNHDA, CDR2 SQIVND (reference sequence). V gave up 6 bases and J gave up 9 bases, with 12 bases separating them. CDR3 loop: CASSLAVGPQHF. The CDR3 DNA reads as TGTGCCAGTAGCCTAGCGGTCGGGCCCCAGCATTTT. Looking up the rest from reference TRBV19 and TRBJ1-5 gives the full variable domain: DGGITQSPKYLFRKEGQNVTLSCEQNLNHDAMYWYRQDPGQGLRLIYYSQIVNDFQKGDIAEGYSVSREKKESFPLTVTSAQKNPTAFYLCASSLAVGPQHFGDGTRLSIL.

With respect to this clone: The sample holds other DNA sequences that translate to the same CDR3. The rearrangement links TRBV5-6 to TRBJ1-3; 8 positions agree with TRBD1. Trimming removed 4 bases from V and 4 bases from J; junction bases left unmatched: 7. Germline V gene sequence: CDR1 SGHDT, CDR2 YYEEEE. The CDR3 contains 15 residues. DNA for the CDR3: TGTGCCAGCAGCCCTACAGGGGGTACAGGAAACACCATATATTTT. The encoded protein is CASSPTGGTGNTIYF.

The chain has TRBV10-3 and TRBJ1-2; D remains ambiguous. Looked up from germline, CDR1 is ENHRY and CDR2 is SYGVKD. Trimming left V 5 bases short and J 8 bases short, with 15 bases between. This CDR3 has 13 residues. DNA of the CDR3: TGTGCCATCAGTCCGACGGACGCCTTCGGCTACACCTTC. Translated: CAISPTDAFGYTF.

The chain uses TRBV6-5 and TRBJ2-1; D is undetermined. The CDR3 covers 11 residues. Trimming pared 1 base from V and 8 bases from J, leaving 3 bases between. CDR1 is MNHEY and CDR2 is SVGAGI in the germline V gene. This CDR3 is CASSYWDEQFF. Written as DNA, the CDR3 is TGTGCCAGCAGTTACTGGGATGAGCAGTTCTTC.

This clone was seen once. J is TRBJ2-7 and V is TRBV5-1, with D perhaps given as TRBD1 or TRBD2 (5 bases each). V was trimmed by 0 bases and J by 2 bases, leaving 15 bases between them. This CDR3 is 16 amino acids long. In germline, CDR1 is SGHRS, CDR2 YFSETQ. The DNA for the CDR3 is TGCGCCAGCAGCTTGGGGAGTGGGGGTCCTACCTACGAGCAGTACTTC. Protein sequence: CASSLGSGGPTYEQYF.

In the case of this clone: At the DNA level, this CDR3 is encoded by other sequences in the same sample as well. The rearrangement uses TRBV7-2 and TRBJ2-5; D uncertain. From germline, CDR1 is SGHTA and CDR2 FQGNSA. This CDR3 comprises 11 residues. Deletions cut 4 bases from V and 5 bases from J, with 5 bases between. The CDR3 protein is CASSSQETQYF. The CDR3 DNA is TGTGCCAGCAGCTCTCAGGAGACCCAGTACTTC.

DNA for the CDR3: TGTGCCAGCAGCGCCGATCAGGGGAACTATGGCTACACCTTC. Amino acids: CASSADQGNYGYTF. The chain uses TRBV5-4 and TRBJ1-2, with a weak D call TRBD1 (6 bases). Germline-derived CDR1 and CDR2 are SGHNT and YYREEE (reference sequence). The CDR3 runs 14 residues. Trimming cost V 4 bases and J 2 bases, with 12 bases left between them.

The chain recombines TRBV5-1 with TRBJ1-2; a weak D match, TRBD1 (5 bases). V was trimmed by 0 bases and J by 4 bases, leaving 10 bases between them. Germline V gene sequence: CDR1 SGHRS, CDR2 YFSETQ. The CDR3 is made up of 14 amino acids. CDR3 sequence reads: CASSLEGRAYGYTF. In nucleotides, the CDR3 is TGCGCCAGCAGCTTGGAGGGCAGGGCCTATGGCTACACCTTC.

This clone is a singleton in its sample. The chain has TRBV23-1 and TRBJ1-2, with D uncertain. Being an ORF, TRBV23-1 has a function that is uncertain. V was trimmed by 3 bases and J by 4 bases, leaving 27 bases between them. This CDR3 has 19 residues. The CDR3 is CASSQYRGSWLSCGYGYTF. The CDR3, as DNA: TGCGCCAGCAGTCAGTACCGAGGCAGCTGGTTGAGTTGTGGCTATGGCTACACCTTC.

The chain joins TRBV19 to TRBJ2-7; TRBD2 matches 8 bases. The length of the CDR3 is 14 residues. V was clipped by 3 bases and J by 3 bases; unmatched bases: 4. Germline V gene data show CDR1 as LNHDA and CDR2 as SQIVND (reference sequence). CDR3 sequence (DNA): TGTGCCAGTAGTATCCGCCGGGGGGGCTACGAGCAGTACTTC. This translates into CASSIRRGGYEQYF.

The V call is TRBV10-1, the J call TRBJ2-2; 13 bases line up with TRBD2. V dropped 7 bases and J dropped 8; count of bases not matched to a gene: 13. This CDR3 spans 17 amino acids. Germline values: CDR1 WNHNN, CDR2 SYGVQD (reference sequence). CDR3 protein: CASTSWRTSGGTGELFF. CDR3 in DNA: TGCGCCAGCACATCTTGGAGGACTAGCGGGGGTACTGGGGAGCTGTTTTTT.

The chain joins TRBV5-5 to TRBJ1-1; no clear D. The V gene's germline CDR1 is SGHKS and CDR2 YYEKEE (reference sequence). V lost 0 bases to trimming and J lost 9 bases, with 15 bases between them. The CDR3 sequence is 14 residues long. CDR3 region: CASSLELSPGKAFF. The CDR3 DNA is TGTGCCAGCAGCTTGGAGTTGTCTCCGGGGAAAGCTTTCTTT.

This clone was seen only once. The chain combines TRBV4-1 with TRBJ1-1, with 8 bases matching TRBD1. Germline CDR1 MGHRA, CDR2 YSYEKL. CDR3 length: 14 amino acids. V gave up 2 bases and J gave up 1 base; unmatched junction bases: 0. The CDR3 region is CASSQQGANTEAFF. The CDR3 DNA follows: TGCGCCAGCAGCCAACAGGGGGCGAACACTGAAGCTTTCTTT.

This sequence joins TRBV5-1 and TRBJ2-7; D unclear. The germline V gene has CDR1 SGHRS and CDR2 YFSETQ. The V end lost 4 bases, the J end lost 2 bases, and 13 bases lay between the germline ends. The length of the CDR3 is 14 residues. CDR3 bases: TGCGCCAGCAGCCCCCGGGCAGCCACCTACGAGCAGTACTTC. This gives the protein CASSPRAATYEQYF.

The gene calls are TRBV2 and TRBJ1-1; D is perhaps TRBD1 (6 bases). V was clipped by 7 bases and J by 5 bases, with 17 bases between them. CDR1 is SNHLY, CDR2 FYNNEI, per germline. This CDR3 is 14 amino acids long. The CDR3 loop reads CASKRDTGGTEAFF. CDR3 sequence (DNA): TGTGCCAGCAAACGGGACACCGGGGGGACTGAAGCTTTCTTT.

CDR3 protein: CAWSVPGTTNQPQHF. CDR3 bases: TGTGCCTGGAGTGTACCCGGGACAACCAATCAGCCCCAGCATTTT. The chain couples TRBV30 to TRBJ1-5; a weak D match, TRBD1 (6 bases). Trimming stripped 0 bases from V and 3 bases from J, with 12 bases between. CDR1 is GTSNPN and CDR2 is SVGIG in the germline V gene (reference sequence). The CDR3 sequence is 15 residues long.

This clone was recorded once. V usage is TRBV15 and J usage is TRBJ1-4, with TRBD1 as a possible D gene (5 bases). V was shortened by 3 bases and J by 8 bases, with 13 bases between the two germline ends. The CDR3 extends over 14 amino acids. From germline, CDR1 is LNHNV and CDR2 YYDKDF (reference sequence). In DNA, the CDR3 is TGTGCCACCAGCAGGTCACAGGTACAGGAAAAACTGTTTTTT. As protein: CATSRSQVQEKLFF.

This clone was observed a few times. This chain joins TRBV6-6 and TRBJ1-5; D is unclear. The CDR3 is 13 residues long. The germline V and J ends were trimmed by 2 bases and 5 bases, with 7 bases remaining between them. CDR1 and CDR2 (germline): MNHNY, SVGAGI (reference sequence). In DNA, the CDR3 is TGTGCCAGCAGTTACATGACTGATCAGCCCCAGCATTTT. This gives the protein CASSYMTDQPQHF.